One sample yielded the 29 T cell receptor beta chains listed below, sequenced in a study of PD-1 blockade in classical Hodgkin lymphoma. Some clones are missing from TCRdb's copy, which holds only in-frame ones; the method was immunoSEQ multiplex PCR. The table lists tens of thousands of clones, 89% of them singletons, with approximately 22% in the top ten. Every patient had relapsed following autologous stem cell transplantation, and cohorts differed in brentuximab vedotin exposure. The sequencing here drew on peripheral blood mononuclear cells (PBMCs), taken at baseline. The receptors here all came from a human donor with classical Hodgkin lymphoma.

The rearrangement joins TRBV6-5 to TRBJ1-4, with D possibly being TRBD1 (5 bases). The CDR3 extends over 16 amino acids. Germline V gene lookup returns CDR1 MNHEY and CDR2 SVGAGI. Trimming cost V 4 bases and J 8 bases, with 20 bases left between them. The CDR3 region is CASSSAAAGTTEKLFF. CDR3 coding DNA: TGTGCCAGCAGTTCCGCAGCCGCAGGGACGACGGAAAAACTGTTTTTT.

This rearrangement joins TRBV6-5 to TRBJ2-2; D perhaps matches TRBD2 (5 bases). Germline V lookup: CDR1 MNHEY, CDR2 SVGAGI. This CDR3 contains 16 residues. Trimming cost V 2 bases and J 5 bases, with 15 bases left between them. CDR3 sequence reads: CASSYTSPRGTGELFF. In DNA, the CDR3 is TGTGCCAGCAGTTACACTTCGCCCCGGGGAACCGGGGAGCTGTTTTTT.

The chain combines TRBV27 with TRBJ1-2; 7 bases map to TRBD1. V lost 5 bases, J lost 3 bases, and 6 bases stayed unmatched. The CDR3 is 14 amino acids. Germline CDR1 and CDR2: MNHEY and SMNVEV (reference sequence). The CDR3 DNA follows: TGTGCCAGCAGTCATTCCGGGACAGACTATGGCTACACCTTC. Residues: CASSHSGTDYGYTF.

The V and J genes are TRBV21-1 and TRBJ1-4. TRBV21-1 counts as a pseudogene. The CDR3 is made up of 15 amino acids. The CDR3 loop is CASSKGGATNEKLFF. CDR3 nucleotides: TGTGCCAGCAGCAAAGGGGGGGCAACTAATGAAAAACTGTTTTTT.

V is TRBV6-6 and J is TRBJ2-1, with D uncertain. The CDR3 is made up of 12 amino acids. Germline V gene sequence: CDR1 MNHNY, CDR2 SVGAGI (reference sequence). The V and J ends lost 3 bases and 9 bases respectively, with 9 bases between them. The CDR3 DNA sequence: TGTGCCAGCAGTTATCCGGAGCGTGAGCAGTTCTTC. Translating gives CASSYPEREQFF.

The chain joins TRBV27 to TRBJ2-7; 7 bases are shared with TRBD1. Germline V lookup: CDR1 MNHEY, CDR2 SMNVEV (reference sequence). The CDR3 length is 12 residues. The junction had 7 bases not matched to a gene; V was cut back by 8 bases and J by 6 bases. CDR3 region: CASGVQGTEQYF. The DNA of the CDR3 is TGTGCCAGCGGCGTACAGGGGACCGAGCAGTACTTC.

The rearrangement links TRBV27 to TRBJ2-4, with D possibly called TRBD1 or TRBD2 (5 bases each). Trimming took 3 bases from V and 15 from J, leaving 18 bases between them. Germline CDR1 is MNHEY and CDR2 is SMNVEV (reference sequence). This CDR3 is 13 amino acids long. DNA for the CDR3: TGTGCCAGCAGTTTTCGGGACGGTACTCAGGCGTACTTC. Translating it yields CASSFRDGTQAYF.

V is TRBV6-5 and J is TRBJ1-2; 7 bases agree with TRBD1. The CDR3 runs 15 residues. Germline V gives CDR1 MNHEY, CDR2 SVGAGI. The V segment lost 6 bases and the J segment 3 bases; nucleotides outside the gene matches: 10. CDR3 DNA sequence: TGTGCCAGCAGCCCCGGGACAGCAACTTACTATGGCTACACCTTC. The encoded protein is CASSPGTATYYGYTF.

The chain joins TRBV5-4 to TRBJ2-7; D ambiguous. Germline V lookup: CDR1 SGHNT, CDR2 YYREEE (reference sequence). The CDR3 has 14 residues. Trimming shortened V by 4 bases and J by 1 base, and 12 bases separated the two germline ends. The CDR3 here is CASSHEAQSYEQYF. In DNA form, the CDR3 reads TGTGCCAGCAGCCACGAGGCCCAATCCTACGAGCAGTACTTC.

The chain recombines TRBV20-1 with TRBJ1-1, with D unclear. Germline CDR1 reads DFQATT; CDR2 reads SNEGSKA (reference sequence). V dropped 3 bases and J dropped 10 bases, with 3 bases sitting between them. The CDR3 extends over 8 amino acids. CDR3 sequence: CSASRAFF. CDR3 nucleotide sequence: TGCAGTGCTAGTAGAGCTTTCTTT.

CDR3 DNA: TGTGCCAGCAGTGAAAGACCAGTATCTAATGAAAAACTGTTTTTT. It encodes CASSERPVSNEKLFF. The chain carries TRBV2 and TRBJ1-4; no reliable D call. Germline V CDR1 and CDR2: SNHLY, FYNNEI. V was cut by 2 bases and J by 3 bases, with 10 bases left in between. This CDR3 region has 15 residues.

The gene calls are TRBV30 and TRBJ2-7; TRBD2 is a possible D gene (6 bases). Germline V gene data show CDR1 as GTSNPN and CDR2 as SVGIG (reference sequence). The ends were cut back, 8 bases at V and 2 bases at J, with 19 bases in the middle. The CDR3 runs to 14 residues. The CDR3 coding sequence is TGTGCCCGAACCTGGGGGGTTGATCCCTACGAGCAGTACTTC. This gives the protein CARTWGVDPYEQYF.

The CDR3 sequence is CASSLTHQALGANVLTF. The DNA for the CDR3 is TGTGCCAGCAGCTTAACCCACCAAGCTCTAGGGGCCAACGTCCTGACTTTC. The rearrangement links TRBV11-2 to TRBJ2-6; D gene unclear. Trimming took off 2 bases at V and 4 bases at J, with 15 bases between the two ends. CDR1 is SGHAT, CDR2 FQNNGV, per germline. The CDR3 is 17 amino acids.

This clone was seen a handful of times. The V gene is TRBV19, the J gene TRBJ1-5; D not resolved. V lost 3 bases, J lost 7 bases, and 10 bases lay in between. This CDR3 has 13 amino acids. The V gene's germline CDR1 is LNHDA and CDR2 SQIVND (reference sequence). The CDR3 nucleotides read TGTGCCAGTAGTATCACAGACACCCAGCCCCAGCATTTT. Protein: CASSITDTQPQHF.

The sample holds a few counts of this clone. The chain has TRBV11-3 and TRBJ2-1; D is possibly TRBD1 (5 bases). CDR1 and CDR2 (germline): SGHNT, YENEEA. The CDR3 contains 13 residues. V was trimmed by 6 bases and J by 6 bases, leaving 12 bases between them. The CDR3 sequence: CASSSRGPNEQFF. In nucleotides, the CDR3 is TGTGCCAGCAGTTCAAGGGGCCCCAATGAGCAGTTCTTC.

J is TRBJ2-4 and V is TRBV4-3; maybe TRBD2 (5 bases). CDR3 length equals 15 residues. Trimming cost V 0 bases and J 0 bases, with 6 bases left between them. Germline CDR1 and CDR2: LGHNA and YSLEER. This CDR3 reads CASSQDEGAKNIQYF. In DNA form, the CDR3 reads TGCGCCAGCAGCCAAGATGAGGGAGCCAAAAACATTCAGTACTTC.

In this sample, this clone turned up a few times. In DNA, the CDR3 is TGTGCCAGCAGCTTAGCCAGGGGCACTGAAGCTTTCTTT. Protein product: CASSLARGTEAFF. The V and J genes are TRBV11-1 and TRBJ1-1, with TRBD1 as a possible D gene (6 bases). The CDR3 is 13 residues long. The germline gives CDR1 SGHAT, CDR2 FQDESV (reference sequence). The V end lost 0 bases, the J end lost 4 bases, and 6 bases lay between the germline ends.

CDR3 nucleotides: TGTGCCAGCAGCTTCGACAGGGGCGGATTCGAGCAGTACTTC. Amino acid sequence: CASSFDRGGFEQYF. The chain couples TRBV7-6 to TRBJ2-7, with TRBD1 identical over 8 bases. Germline lookup yields CDR1 SGHVS and CDR2 FNYEAQ. After removal of 3 bases from V and 6 bases from J, the junction contained 7 bases not matched to a gene. This CDR3 has 14 residues.

The chain is built from TRBV19 and TRBJ2-3; 12 positions agree with TRBD2. Trimming cost V 5 bases and J 3 bases; bases outside gene matches: 12. Germline V gives CDR1 LNHDA, CDR2 SQIVND (reference sequence). The CDR3 spans 18 residues. This CDR3 is CASSLWTSGMFRTDTQYF. The CDR3 DNA is TGTGCCAGTAGTCTCTGGACTAGCGGGATGTTCAGGACAGATACGCAGTATTTT.

The count of this clone is one. J is TRBJ2-3 and V is TRBV14; TRBD2 matches 10 bases. V dropped 4 bases and J dropped 4; count of bases not matched to a gene: 5. Germline-derived CDR1 and CDR2 are SGHDN and FVKESK. The CDR3 loop spans 15 amino acids. The CDR3 loop is CASSPGTSAADTQYF. The CDR3 nucleotides read TGTGCCAGCAGCCCCGGGACTAGCGCGGCAGATACGCAGTATTTT.

V is TRBV11-2 and J is TRBJ2-3; D gene unclear. CDR1 SGHAT and CDR2 FQNNGV come from the germline V gene. The V end was cut by 1 base, the J end by 4 bases, with 12 bases between. CDR3 size: 15 residues. Written as DNA, the CDR3 is TGTGCCAGCAGCTTAGCTTCCCCCCTGGCAGATACGCAGTATTTT. This encodes CASSLASPLADTQYF.

V gene TRBV12-5 combines with J gene TRBJ2-5; D call uncertain. Per the germline V gene, CDR1 is LGHNT and CDR2 is FRNRAP. The CDR3 is 14 amino acids. Deletions cut 4 bases from V and 1 base from J, with 10 bases between. CDR3 protein: CASGSFESQETQYF. CDR3 nucleotides: TGTGCTAGTGGTTCCTTTGAAAGCCAAGAGACCCAGTACTTC.

This rearrangement joins TRBV2 to TRBJ2-6, with a weak D call TRBD2 (5 bases). V lost 8 bases, J lost 0 bases, and 5 bases lay in between. Germline-derived CDR1 and CDR2 are SNHLY and FYNNEI. This CDR3 region has 13 residues. The CDR3 sequence: CASGSSGANVLTF. CDR3 DNA: TGTGCCAGCGGGAGCTCTGGGGCCAACGTCCTGACTTTC.

Note on this clone: Sequence at one end of the junction differs from germline and may be a read error. The rearrangement links TRBV19 to TRBJ1-3; D not certain. In germline, CDR1 is LNHDA, CDR2 SQIVND (reference sequence). The CDR3 is made up of 13 amino acids. The CDR3 region has the DNA TGTGCCAGTAGTACCTCTGACACTGGACCCGAAAATTTT. Its translation is CASSTSDTGPENF. Variable domain in full (rest from reference TRBV19 and TRBJ1-3): DGGITQSPKYLFRKEGQNVTLSCEQNLNHDAMYWYRQDPGQGLRLIYYSQIVNDFQKGDIAEGYSVSREKKESFPLTVTSAQKNPTAFYLCASSTSDTGPENFGEGSWLTVV.

The chain couples TRBV11-2 to TRBJ2-5, with D possibly matching TRBD1 (5 bases). CDR3 size: 15 residues. Trimming took 2 bases from V and 1 from J, leaving 11 bases between them. Germline CDR1 and CDR2: SGHAT and FQNNGV. The CDR3 protein is CASSLLTGFQETQYF. For the CDR3, the DNA is TGTGCCAGCAGCTTATTAACAGGTTTCCAAGAGACCCAGTACTTC.

In DNA, the CDR3 is TGTGCCAGCAGCTTAGGGCCGGGCAGGGACCCCTACGAGCAGTACTTC. Amino acid sequence: CASSLGPGRDPYEQYF. V and J are TRBV11-2 and TRBJ2-7; either TRBD1 or TRBD2 may supply D (5 bases each). Deletions cut 1 base from V and 2 bases from J, with 15 bases between. CDR3 length equals 16 residues. Looked up from germline, CDR1 is SGHAT and CDR2 is FQNNGV.

V and J are TRBV13 and TRBJ1-2, with D tentatively TRBD1 (5 bases). CDR3 length: 18 residues. Trimming left V 0 bases short and J 0 bases short, with 17 bases between. CDR1 PRHDT and CDR2 FYEKMQ come from the germline V gene (reference sequence). The CDR3 nucleotides are TGTGCCAGCAGCTTAGGGGGTGGGCAGGGAGTCCCTAACTATGGCTACACCTTC. Translated: CASSLGGGQGVPNYGYTF.

The CDR3 coding sequence is TGTGCCAGCAGCCCCAACGGGGGTTCCTACAATGAGCAGTTCTTC. Protein product: CASSPNGGSYNEQFF. The rearrangement links TRBV5-8 to TRBJ2-1; tentative D call: TRBD2 (6 bases). The CDR3 has 15 residues. From germline, CDR1 is SGHTS and CDR2 YDEGEE. V was cut by 4 bases and J by 1 base, with 12 bases left in between.

The chain is built from TRBV29-1 and TRBJ2-7, with D uncertain. This CDR3 is built from 12 residues. The germline gives CDR1 SQVTM, CDR2 ANQGSEA. V gave up 4 bases and J gave up 3 bases, with 10 bases separating them. DNA for the CDR3: TGCAGCGTTGGGTCTCCTTTCTACGAGCAGTACTTC. Its translation is CSVGSPFYEQYF.